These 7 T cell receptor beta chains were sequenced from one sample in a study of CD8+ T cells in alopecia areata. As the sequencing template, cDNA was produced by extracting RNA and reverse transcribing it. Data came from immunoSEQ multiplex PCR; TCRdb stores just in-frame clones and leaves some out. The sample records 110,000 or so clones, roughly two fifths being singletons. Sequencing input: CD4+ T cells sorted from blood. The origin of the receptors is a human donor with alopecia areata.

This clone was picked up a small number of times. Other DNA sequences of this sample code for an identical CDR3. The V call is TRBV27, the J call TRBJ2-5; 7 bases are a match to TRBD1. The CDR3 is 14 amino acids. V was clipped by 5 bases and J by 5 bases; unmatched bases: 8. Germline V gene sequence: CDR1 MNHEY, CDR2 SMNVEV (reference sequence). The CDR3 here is CASSLRTGWETQYF. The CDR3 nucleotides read TGTGCCAGCAGTCTCCGGACAGGCTGGGAGACCCAGTACTTC.

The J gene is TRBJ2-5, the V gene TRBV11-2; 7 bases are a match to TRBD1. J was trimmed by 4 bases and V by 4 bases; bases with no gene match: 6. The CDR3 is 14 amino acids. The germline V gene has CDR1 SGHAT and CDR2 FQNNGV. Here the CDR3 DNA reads TGTGCCAGCAGCTACAGGGGATTGACAGAGACCCAGTACTTC. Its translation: CASSYRGLTETQYF.

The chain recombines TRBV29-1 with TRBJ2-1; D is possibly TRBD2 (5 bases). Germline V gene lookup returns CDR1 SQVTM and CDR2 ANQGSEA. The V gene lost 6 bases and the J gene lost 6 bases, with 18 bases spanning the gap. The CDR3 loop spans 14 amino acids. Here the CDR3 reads CSVGGRVSSNEQFF. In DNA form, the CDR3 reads TGCAGCGTCGGCGGGCGGGTTAGCTCCAATGAGCAGTTCTTC.

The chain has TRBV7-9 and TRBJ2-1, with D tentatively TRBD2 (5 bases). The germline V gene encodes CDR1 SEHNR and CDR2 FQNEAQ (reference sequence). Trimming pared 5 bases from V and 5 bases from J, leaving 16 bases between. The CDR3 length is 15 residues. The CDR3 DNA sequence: TGTGCCAGCAGCGAGACCAGACTACGAAACAATGAGCAGTTCTTC. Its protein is CASSETRLRNNEQFF.

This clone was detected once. The CDR3 DNA is TGTGCCAGGCCCGGTCGTCTTAGCGGGAGCCTTGGAGAGACCCAGTACTTC. Protein product: CARPGRLSGSLGETQYF. The chain employs TRBV28 and TRBJ2-5; 9 positions agree with TRBD2. This CDR3 comprises 17 residues. Germline lookup yields CDR1 MDHEN and CDR2 SYDVKM. The J segment lost 4 bases and the V segment lost 9 bases, leaving 18 bases of the junction unmatched.

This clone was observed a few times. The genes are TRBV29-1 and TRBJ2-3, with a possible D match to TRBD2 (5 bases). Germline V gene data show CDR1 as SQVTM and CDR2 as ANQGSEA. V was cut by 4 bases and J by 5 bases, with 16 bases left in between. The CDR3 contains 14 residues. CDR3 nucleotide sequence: TGCAGCGTTGTGGTGGGTAGCGTGGGAGATACGCAGTATTTT. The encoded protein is CSVVVGSVGDTQYF.

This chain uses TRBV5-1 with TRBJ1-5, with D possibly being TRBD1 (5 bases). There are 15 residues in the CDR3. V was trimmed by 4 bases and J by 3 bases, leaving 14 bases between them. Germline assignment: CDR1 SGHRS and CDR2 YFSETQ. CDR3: CASSPGTGNNQPQHF. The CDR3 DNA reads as TGCGCCAGCAGCCCGGGGACGGGAAACAATCAGCCCCAGCATTTT.